This TCR beta chain was sequenced in a study of blood T cell repertoires in COVID-19. Study details: T cells, B-cell-depleted T cells, or PBMCs supplied cDNA or gDNA.

Germline V gene sequence: CDR1 SGHDT, CDR2 YYEEEE. The V gene end was trimmed by 4 bases and the J gene end by 6 bases; junction bases not matched to a gene: 5. This CDR3 comprises 15 residues. Original handling: Estimation of nucleated cell counts was performed using reference gene primer amplification. Clones were sequenced by immunoSEQ multiplex PCR, and TCRdb holds only the in-frame ones, with some missing. The V and J calls and clone size come from that table; D and trimming were worked out from the DNA. The sample yields 150,000 to 200,000 clones, about 93% seen once. The chain employs TRBV5-6 and TRBJ1-4; 11 bases line up with TRBD1. The sequenced sample was peripheral blood. The origin of this receptor is a woman aged 50 to 60 with acute or convalescent COVID-19. Written as DNA, the CDR3 is TGTGCCAGCAGCGAAACGGGACAGGGGGATGAAAAACTGTTTTTT. It yields the protein CASSETGQGDEKLFF.